This T cell receptor beta chain appears in the sequencing data of a study of cytomegalovirus exposure and HLA in healthy donors. Primers for the PCR totalled 60 Vbeta and 13 Jbeta. TCRdb keeps only in-frame clones here, not all; method: immunoSEQ multiplex PCR. Of roughly 200,000 clones in the sample, 70% to 75% were seen once. With respect to this clone: The antigen remains unidentified.

Study outcomes and limitations: A further, later analysis showed that HLA-associated TCR beta chains (compared with equally common others) were more clonally expanded.

Donors were nominally healthy when sampled, though unrecorded immune exposures were likely. Sequencing was carried out using PBMCs. The receptor's source is a male donor in good health and CMV-seronegative.

The chain's CDR3 is CASSTRPSTDTQYF. In DNA form, the CDR3 reads TGTGCCAGCAGTACACGCCCTAGCACAGATACGCAGTATTTT. The rearrangement links TRBV27 to TRBJ2-3; D is uncertain. This CDR3 has 14 amino acids. V lost 5 bases to trimming and J lost 0 bases, with 9 bases between them. Germline assignment: CDR1 MNHEY and CDR2 SMNVEV (reference sequence).